This T cell receptor (beta chain) was sequenced in a study of regulatory T cells in long-lasting Graves disease. This clonotype showed up just a few times. Trimming pared 5 bases from V and 4 bases from J, leaving 14 bases between. This CDR3 spans 14 amino acids. Germline V gives CDR1 SQVTM, CDR2 ANQGSEA. Sequencing libraries for TCR beta were prepared with iRepertoire HTBI primers and Arm-PCR of CDR3 regions. Original handling: Overall, samples carried around 60 TRBV and 15 or so TRBJ segments. TCRdb re-called the multiplex PCR reads with MiXCR, one entry per CDR3 protein. TCRdb, not the authors, supplied the V and J calls. The data contain 700,000 or so distinct CDR3 sequences, about 32% of them singletons. Time point in this sample: persistent/refractory GD, antithyroid drugs over 5 years with positive TRAb. From RNA extracted from PBMCs, the TCR library was made.

Material: peripheral blood mononuclear cells (PBMCs), obtained when the disease was refractory, from a patient treated with antithyroid drugs. V usage is TRBV29-1 and J usage is TRBJ2-2, with D possibly being TRBD1 (5 bases). The source of this sequence is a female donor with Graves disease. As DNA, the CDR3 is TGCAGCGTTCTCATAGGGGCGAGCACCGGGGAGCTGTTTTTT. This codes for CSVLIGASTGELFF.